This TCR beta chain was sequenced in a study of blood T cell repertoires in COVID-19. Study in general: COVID-19 samples collected from the United States, Italy and Spain covered acute and convalescent phases. PBMCs, B-cell-depleted T cells, or T cells were the source of the cDNA or gDNA that made up the material.

Germline CDR1 and CDR2: SGHTA and FQGNSA. CDR3 length: 15 amino acids. With 5 bases clipped from V and 0 bases from J, the junction kept 5 bases outside the gene matches. In the study's own analysis: Reference gene primer amplification gave nucleated cell count estimates. The table came from immunoSEQ multiplex PCR; TCRdb's copy has only in-frame clones and leaves some out. V and J calls plus clone size are reproduced from that table; the DNA served to infer D and trimming. The sample lists 200,000 to 250,000 clones, about 86% occurring once. Sequencing was carried out using peripheral blood. The receptor was derived from a woman between 50 and 59 years old with acute or convalescent COVID-19. The chain combines TRBV7-2 with TRBJ2-7; 9 bases are a match to TRBD1. The CDR3, as DNA: TGTGCCAGCAGCGCTGGACAGGGGAGCTCCTACGAGCAGTACTTC. This codes for CASSAGQGSSYEQYF.